Below, 8 T cell receptor beta chains from the same sample are listed, as sequenced in a study of blood T cells in healthy people across ages. Through a sample-barcoded 5' primer and a J-beta primer mix, a second PCR was run for roughly 6 to 12 cycles. TCRdb processed the 5' RACE reads anew with MiXCR; each CDR3 protein has one entry. This table has about 1.8 million distinct CDR3 sequences, 49% appearing once. The sample consisted of blood. These receptors were obtained from a woman between 40 and 55 years old in good health.

This chain connects TRBV13 to TRBJ2-7; a possible D gene is TRBD1 (6 bases). This CDR3 region has 14 residues. The germline CDR1 and CDR2 sequences are PRHDT and FYEKMQ (reference sequence). The V end was cut by 5 bases, the J end by 1 base, with 12 bases between. The DNA for the CDR3 is TGTGCCAGCAGCCGCCCGGACAGTTCCTACGAGCAGTACTTC. It encodes CASSRPDSSYEQYF.

This chain links TRBV28 with TRBJ1-1; 7 bases agree with TRBD1. CDR1 is MDHEN, CDR2 SYDVKM, per germline. The length of the CDR3 is 15 residues. V lost 6 bases and J lost 5; bases outside the gene matches: 12. CDR3 in DNA: TGTGCCAGCAGAGCGACGGCCACAGGGGTGACTGAAGCTTTCTTT. Protein: CASRATATGVTEAFF.

The V and J genes are TRBV6-6 and TRBJ1-4; 8 nucleotides agree with TRBD1. Germline trimming cut 5 bases from V and 8 bases from J; bases unmatched to any gene: 7. The CDR3 consists of 14 residues. Germline-derived CDR1 and CDR2 are MNHNY and SVGAGI (reference sequence). The CDR3 DNA reads as TGTGCCAGCAGTATAGGACAGGGTGACGAAAAACTGTTTTTT. Protein: CASSIGQGDEKLFF.

V gene TRBV6-5 combines with J gene TRBJ2-7, with 9 bases identical to TRBD1. Per germline, CDR1 MNHEY and CDR2 SVGAGI. Trimming removed 6 bases from V and 3 bases from J; junction bases left unmatched: 12. CDR3 length: 16 residues. The CDR3 sequence: CASRSSPGQGHYEQYF. The CDR3 nucleotides are TGTGCCAGCAGGAGTTCCCCGGGACAGGGACACTACGAGCAGTACTTC.

V usage is TRBV20-1 and J usage is TRBJ1-2, with a possible D match to TRBD1 (5 bases). Germline-derived CDR1 and CDR2 are DFQATT and SNEGSKA (reference sequence). The V and J ends lost 6 bases and 3 bases respectively, with 17 bases between them. The CDR3 extends over 14 amino acids. CDR3 in DNA: TGCAGTGCGAGCGGGGCAGGGAAGGACTATGGCTACACCTTC. It yields the protein CSASGAGKDYGYTF.

This clonotype was seen a few times. The V call is TRBV20-1, the J call TRBJ2-1, with D tentatively TRBD1 or TRBD2 (6 bases each). CDR3 length: 12 amino acids. The germline V gene has CDR1 DFQATT and CDR2 SNEGSKA (reference sequence). Trimming removed 3 bases from V and 12 bases from J, with 15 bases in between. This CDR3 reads CSASSKGGGQFF. In nucleotides, the CDR3 is TGCAGTGCTAGCTCCAAGGGGGGTGGGCAGTTCTTC.

The chain couples TRBV12-3 or TRBV12-4 to TRBJ2-1, with D possibly TRBD1 on 5 matching bases. This CDR3 comprises 16 residues. V was clipped by 5 bases and J by 7 bases, with 21 bases between them. The CDR3 region has the DNA TGTGCCAGCAGTCTACAGCCCGCCCTAGGGGAAAATGAGCAGTTCTTC. This gives the protein CASSLQPALGENEQFF.

This rearrangement joins TRBV9 to TRBJ2-5; 9 positions match TRBD2. CDR1 and CDR2 from the germline V gene are SGDLS and YYNGEE. The CDR3 runs to 15 residues. Trimming took 4 bases from V and 5 from J; bases not matched to a gene: 9. CDR3 protein: CASSSSGTSMETQYF. CDR3 coding DNA: TGTGCCAGCAGCTCCTCCGGGACTAGCATGGAGACCCAGTACTTC.